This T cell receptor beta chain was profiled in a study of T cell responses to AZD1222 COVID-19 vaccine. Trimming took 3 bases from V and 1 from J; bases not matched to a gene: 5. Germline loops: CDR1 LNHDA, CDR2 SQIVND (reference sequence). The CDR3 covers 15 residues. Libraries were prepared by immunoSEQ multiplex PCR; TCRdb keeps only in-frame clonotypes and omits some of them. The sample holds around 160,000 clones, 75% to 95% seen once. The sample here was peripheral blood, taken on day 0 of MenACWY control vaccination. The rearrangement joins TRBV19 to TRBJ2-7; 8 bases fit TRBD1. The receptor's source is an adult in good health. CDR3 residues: CASSMVQGVSYEQYF. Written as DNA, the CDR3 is TGTGCCAGTAGTATGGTACAGGGGGTTTCCTACGAGCAGTACTTC.